The sequence of this TCR beta chain was determined in a study of blood T cell repertoires in COVID-19. In the study overall: The United States, Italy and Spain were the sources of the acute and convalescent COVID-19 samples. Sources were T cells, B-cell-depleted T cells, or PBMCs; the material itself was cDNA or gDNA.

In the authors' methods: The authors estimated nucleated cell counts from reference gene primer amplification. The data were produced by immunoSEQ multiplex PCR, yet TCRdb's version contains in-frame clones alone and is incomplete. V, J and clone size are taken as reported in that table, and D and trimming were inferred from the DNA itself. The sample records a few hundred thousand clones, 84% being singletons. This CDR3 comprises 15 residues. Germline CDR1 is SGHRS and CDR2 is YFSETQ. V gave up 0 bases and J gave up 0 bases; unmatched junction bases: 3. The V call is TRBV5-1, the J call TRBJ2-7, with 7 bases fitting TRBD1. The sample consisted of peripheral blood. The source of this sequence is a woman aged 40-49 years who had recovered from COVID-19. Here the CDR3 reads CASSLETGNSYEQYF. The CDR3 DNA follows: TGCGCCAGCAGCTTGGAGACAGGGAACTCCTACGAGCAGTACTTC.